The TCR beta chain described here comes from a study of cytomegalovirus exposure and HLA in healthy donors. Study-wide points: Data from an earlier analysis indicated that most TCR beta V segments were productive either about 87% or about 30% of the time.

Worth noting for this clone: The antigen remains unidentified.

This PCR relied on a set of 60 Vbeta primers and 13 Jbeta primers. TCRdb's copy holds only in-frame clones and misses some; the assay was immunoSEQ multiplex PCR. The sample gives 100,000 to 150,000 clones, more than 9% of which show up once; roughly 4.2% is in the top ten. The sequenced material came from PBMCs. The source of this sequence is a woman younger than 35 in good health and CMV-seropositive.

CDR3 residues: CASSSTERTYEQYF. The DNA of the CDR3 is TGTGCCAGCAGCTCAACGGAGAGAACCTACGAGCAGTACTTC. The chain uses TRBV7-2 and TRBJ2-7, with D uncertain. This CDR3 contains 14 residues. Germline-derived CDR1 and CDR2 are SGHTA and FQGNSA. V lost 4 bases and J 2 bases, leaving 12 bases between the germline ends.